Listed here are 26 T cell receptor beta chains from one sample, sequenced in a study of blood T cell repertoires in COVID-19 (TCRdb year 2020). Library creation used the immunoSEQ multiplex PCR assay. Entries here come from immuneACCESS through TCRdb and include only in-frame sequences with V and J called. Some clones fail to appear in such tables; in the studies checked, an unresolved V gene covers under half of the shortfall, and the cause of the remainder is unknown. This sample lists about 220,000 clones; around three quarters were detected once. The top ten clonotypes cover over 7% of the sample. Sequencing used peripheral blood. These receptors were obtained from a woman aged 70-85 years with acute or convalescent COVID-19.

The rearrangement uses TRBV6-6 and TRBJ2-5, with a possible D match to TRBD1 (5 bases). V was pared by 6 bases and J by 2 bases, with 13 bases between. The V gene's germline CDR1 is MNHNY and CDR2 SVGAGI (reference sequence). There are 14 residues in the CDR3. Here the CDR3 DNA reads TGTGCCAGCAGATTCTCGACAGCGCAAGAGACCCAGTACTTC. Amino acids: CASRFSTAQETQYF.

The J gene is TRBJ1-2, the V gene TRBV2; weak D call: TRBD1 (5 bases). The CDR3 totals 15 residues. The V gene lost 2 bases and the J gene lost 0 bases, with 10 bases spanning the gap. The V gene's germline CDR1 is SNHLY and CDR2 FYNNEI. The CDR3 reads CASSENWGANYGYTF. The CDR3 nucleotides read TGTGCCAGCAGTGAAAACTGGGGCGCTAACTATGGCTACACCTTC.

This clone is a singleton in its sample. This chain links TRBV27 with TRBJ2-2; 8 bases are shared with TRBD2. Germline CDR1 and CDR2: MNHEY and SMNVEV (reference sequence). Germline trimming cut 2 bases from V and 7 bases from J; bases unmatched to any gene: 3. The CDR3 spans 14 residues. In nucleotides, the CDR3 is TGTGCCAGCAGTTTAGCGGGGGGTTTCGGGGAGCTGTTTTTT. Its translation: CASSLAGGFGELFF.

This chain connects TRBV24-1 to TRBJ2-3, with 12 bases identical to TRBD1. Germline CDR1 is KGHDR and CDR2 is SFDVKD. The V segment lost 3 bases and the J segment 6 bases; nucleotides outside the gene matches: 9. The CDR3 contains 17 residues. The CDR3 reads CATSDRGGTGGWDTQYF. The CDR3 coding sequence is TGTGCCACCAGTGATCGAGGCGGGACAGGGGGCTGGGATACGCAGTATTTT.

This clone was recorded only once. CDR3 coding DNA: TGCGCCAGCAGCCATGGGTTTAGCGGGGGGATACTCTACGAGCAGTACTTC. Protein sequence: CASSHGFSGGILYEQYF. V is TRBV4-1 and J is TRBJ2-7; 10 bases are a match to TRBD2. The germline gives CDR1 MGHRA, CDR2 YSYEKL. After removal of 3 bases from V and 3 bases from J, the junction contained 11 bases not matched to a gene. The CDR3 spans 17 residues.

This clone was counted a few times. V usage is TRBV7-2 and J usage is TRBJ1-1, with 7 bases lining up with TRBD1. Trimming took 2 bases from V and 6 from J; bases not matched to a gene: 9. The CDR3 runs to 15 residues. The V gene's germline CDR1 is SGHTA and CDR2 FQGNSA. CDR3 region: CASSLPYGQDAEAFF. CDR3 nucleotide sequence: TGTGCCAGCAGCTTACCCTATGGACAGGACGCTGAAGCTTTCTTT.

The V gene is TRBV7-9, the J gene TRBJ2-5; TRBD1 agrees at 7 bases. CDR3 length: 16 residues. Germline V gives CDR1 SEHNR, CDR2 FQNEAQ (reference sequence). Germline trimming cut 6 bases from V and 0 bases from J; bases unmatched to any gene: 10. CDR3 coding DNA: TGTGCCAGCAGTTATCCCCTCAGGGGGAACCAAGAGACCCAGTACTTC. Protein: CASSYPLRGNQETQYF.

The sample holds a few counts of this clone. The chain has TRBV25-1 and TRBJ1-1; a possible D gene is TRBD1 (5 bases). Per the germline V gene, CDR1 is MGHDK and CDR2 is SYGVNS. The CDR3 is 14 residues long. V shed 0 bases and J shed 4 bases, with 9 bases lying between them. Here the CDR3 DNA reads TGTGCCAGCAGTGAATATGACAGACCCACTGAAGCTTTCTTT. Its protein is CASSEYDRPTEAFF.

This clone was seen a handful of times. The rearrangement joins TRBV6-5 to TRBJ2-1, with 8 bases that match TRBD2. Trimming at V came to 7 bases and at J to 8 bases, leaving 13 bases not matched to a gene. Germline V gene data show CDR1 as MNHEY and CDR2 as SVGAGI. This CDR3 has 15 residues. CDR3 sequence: CASNPRGSGGHEQFF. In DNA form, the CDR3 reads TGTGCCAGCAATCCTAGAGGGAGCGGGGGCCATGAGCAGTTCTTC.

CDR3 nucleotides: TGTGCCAGTAGTATTAATCGAGCAGGGAACACCGGGGAGCTGTTTTTT. Translation gives CASSINRAGNTGELFF. The gene calls are TRBV19 and TRBJ2-2; D is unresolved. The CDR3 contains 16 residues. Trimming removed 3 bases at V and 1 base at J, with 12 bases between. Germline V gene lookup returns CDR1 LNHDA and CDR2 SQIVND (reference sequence). Full variable domain (rest looked up from reference TRBV19 and TRBJ2-2): DGGITQSPKYLFRKEGQNVTLSCEQNLNHDAMYWYRQDPGQGLRLIYYSQIVNDFQKGDIAEGYSVSREKKESFPLTVTSAQKNPTAFYLCASSINRAGNTGELFFGEGSRLTVL.

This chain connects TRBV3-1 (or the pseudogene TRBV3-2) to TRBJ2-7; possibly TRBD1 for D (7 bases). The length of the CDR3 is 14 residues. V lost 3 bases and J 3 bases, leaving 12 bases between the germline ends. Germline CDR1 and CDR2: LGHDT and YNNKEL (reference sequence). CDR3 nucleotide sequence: TGTGCCAGCAGCCACCCAGGGGGACTCTACGAGCAGTACGTC. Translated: CASSHPGGLYEQYV.

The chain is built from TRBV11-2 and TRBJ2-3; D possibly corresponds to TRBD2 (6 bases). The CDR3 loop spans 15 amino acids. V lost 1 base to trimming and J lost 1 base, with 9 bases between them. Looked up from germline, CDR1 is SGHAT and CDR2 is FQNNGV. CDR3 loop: CASSLGSGGTDTQYF. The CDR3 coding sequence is TGTGCCAGCAGCTTAGGGTCGGGGGGCACAGATACGCAGTATTTT.

CDR3 DNA sequence: TGTGCCAGCAGTTTCGGGGGGGCCTACGAGCAGTACGTC. This sequence encodes CASSFGGAYEQYV. The chain joins TRBV12-3 or TRBV12-4 to TRBJ2-7, with 8 bases aligning to TRBD2. The V segment lost 3 bases and the J segment 2 bases; nucleotides outside the gene matches: 0. The length of the CDR3 is 13 residues.

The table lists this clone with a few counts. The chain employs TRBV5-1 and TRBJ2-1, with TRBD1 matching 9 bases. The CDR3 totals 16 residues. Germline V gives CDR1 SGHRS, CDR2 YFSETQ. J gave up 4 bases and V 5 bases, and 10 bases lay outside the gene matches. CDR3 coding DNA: TGCGCCAGCAGTTCTGGCGGGACAGGGCTTTACAATGAGCAGTTCTTC. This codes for CASSSGGTGLYNEQFF.

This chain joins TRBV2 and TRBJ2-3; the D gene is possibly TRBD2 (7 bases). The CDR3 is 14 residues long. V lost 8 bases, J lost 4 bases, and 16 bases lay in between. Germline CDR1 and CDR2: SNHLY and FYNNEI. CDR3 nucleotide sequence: TGTGCCAGCGGGGGGGGGCATGCGGCAGATACGCAGTATTTT. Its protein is CASGGGHAADTQYF.

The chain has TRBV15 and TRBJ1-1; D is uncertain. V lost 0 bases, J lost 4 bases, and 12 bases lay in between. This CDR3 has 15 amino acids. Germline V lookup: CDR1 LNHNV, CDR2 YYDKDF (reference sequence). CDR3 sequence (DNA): TGTGCCACCAGCAGAGATAGGAAGGGAGGCACTGAAGCTTTCTTT. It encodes CATSRDRKGGTEAFF.

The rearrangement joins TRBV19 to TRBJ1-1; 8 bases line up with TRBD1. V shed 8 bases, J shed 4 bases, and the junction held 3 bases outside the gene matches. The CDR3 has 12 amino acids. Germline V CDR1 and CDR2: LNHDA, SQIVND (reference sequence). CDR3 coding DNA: TGTGCCAGTTTTACAGGGGGCACTGAAGCTTTCTTT. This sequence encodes CASFTGGTEAFF.

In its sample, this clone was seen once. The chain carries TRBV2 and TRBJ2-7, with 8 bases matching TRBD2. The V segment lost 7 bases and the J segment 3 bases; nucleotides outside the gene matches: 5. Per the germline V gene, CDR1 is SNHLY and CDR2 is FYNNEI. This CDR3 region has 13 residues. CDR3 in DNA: TGTGCCAGCAATCAGCGGGGGATCTACGAGCAGTACTTC. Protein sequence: CASNQRGIYEQYF.

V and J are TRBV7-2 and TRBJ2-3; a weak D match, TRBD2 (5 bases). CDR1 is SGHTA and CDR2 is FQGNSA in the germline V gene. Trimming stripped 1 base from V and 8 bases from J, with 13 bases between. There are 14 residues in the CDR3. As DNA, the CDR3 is TGTGCCAGCAGCTTAGAATGGCGCGGGTCTACGCAGTATTTT. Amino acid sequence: CASSLEWRGSTQYF. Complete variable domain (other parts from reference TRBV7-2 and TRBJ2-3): GAGVSQSPSNKVTEKGKDVELRCDPISGHTALYWYRQSLGQGLEFLIYFQGNSAPDKSGLPSDRFSAERTGGSVSTLTIQRTQQEDSAVYLCASSLEWRGSTQYFGPGTRLTVL.

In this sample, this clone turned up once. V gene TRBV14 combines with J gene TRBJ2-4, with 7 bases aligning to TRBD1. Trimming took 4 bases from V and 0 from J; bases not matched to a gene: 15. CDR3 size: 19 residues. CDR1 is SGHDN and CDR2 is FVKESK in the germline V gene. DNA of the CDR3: TGTGCCAGCAGCCCTCGGACAGGCGCAACCCCCTTAGCCAAAAACATTCAGTACTTC. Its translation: CASSPRTGATPLAKNIQYF. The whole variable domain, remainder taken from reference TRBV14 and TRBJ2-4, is EAGVTQFPSHSVIEKGQTVTLRCDPISGHDNLYWYRRVMGKEIKFLLHFVKESKQDESGMPNNRFLAERTGGTYSTLKVQPAELEDSGVYFCASSPRTGATPLAKNIQYFGAGTRLSVL.

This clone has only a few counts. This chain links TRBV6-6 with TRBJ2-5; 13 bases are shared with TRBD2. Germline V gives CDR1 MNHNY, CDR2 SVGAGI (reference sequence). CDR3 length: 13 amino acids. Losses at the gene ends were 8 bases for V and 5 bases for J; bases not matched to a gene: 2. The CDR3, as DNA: TGTGCCAGCGGACTAGCGGGGGTGGAGACCCAGTACTTC. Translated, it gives CASGLAGVETQYF.

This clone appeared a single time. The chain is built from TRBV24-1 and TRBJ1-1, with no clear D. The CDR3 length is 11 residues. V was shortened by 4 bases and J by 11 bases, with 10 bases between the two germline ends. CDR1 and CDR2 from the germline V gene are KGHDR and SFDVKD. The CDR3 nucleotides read TGTGCCACCAGTGACGCGGGATTCGCTTTCTTT. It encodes CATSDAGFAFF.

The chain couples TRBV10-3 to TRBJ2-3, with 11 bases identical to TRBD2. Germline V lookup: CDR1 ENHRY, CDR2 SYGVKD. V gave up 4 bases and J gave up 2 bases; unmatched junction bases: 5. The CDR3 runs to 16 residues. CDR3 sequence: CAISVPSGGTTDTQYF. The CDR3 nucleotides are TGTGCCATCAGTGTCCCTAGCGGGGGGACCACAGATACGCAGTATTTT.

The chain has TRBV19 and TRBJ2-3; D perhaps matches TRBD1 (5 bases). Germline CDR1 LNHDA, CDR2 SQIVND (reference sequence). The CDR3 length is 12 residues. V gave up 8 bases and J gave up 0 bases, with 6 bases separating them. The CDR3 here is CASRQSTDTQYF. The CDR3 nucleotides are TGTGCCAGTCGACAGAGCACAGATACGCAGTATTTT.

The CDR3 sequence: CASSLGASGNTDTQYF. In DNA form, the CDR3 reads TGTGCCAGCAGCTTAGGGGCGAGCGGCAACACAGATACGCAGTATTTT. The V gene is TRBV11-2, the J gene TRBJ2-3; possibly TRBD2 for D (5 bases). The V gene's germline CDR1 is SGHAT and CDR2 FQNNGV. V gave up 1 base and J gave up 2 bases, with 13 bases separating them. The CDR3 extends over 16 amino acids.

CDR3 coding DNA: TGTGCCGGTGGTCAGGGGGCAAACGAGCAGTACTTC. It translates to CAGGQGANEQYF. The chain is built from TRBV2 and TRBJ2-7, with 8 bases fitting TRBD1. V trimming: 11 bases; J trimming: 5 bases; junction bases outside the gene matches: 8. This CDR3 has 12 amino acids. Germline CDR1 and CDR2: SNHLY and FYNNEI.